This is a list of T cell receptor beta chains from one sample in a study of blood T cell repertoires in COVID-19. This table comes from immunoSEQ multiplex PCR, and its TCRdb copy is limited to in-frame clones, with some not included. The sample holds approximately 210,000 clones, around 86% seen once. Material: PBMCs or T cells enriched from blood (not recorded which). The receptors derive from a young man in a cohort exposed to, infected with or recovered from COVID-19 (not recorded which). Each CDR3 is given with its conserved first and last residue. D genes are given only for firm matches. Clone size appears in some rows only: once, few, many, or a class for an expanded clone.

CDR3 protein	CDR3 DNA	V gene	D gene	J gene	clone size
CASTGGYRADEQYF	TGTGCCAGCACGGGCGGTTACAGGGCCGACGAGCAGTACTTC	TRBV2	-	TRBJ2-7	-
CASSLERRLHEKLFF	TGCGCCAGCAGCTTGGAGCGCCGCTTGCATGAAAAACTGTTTTTT	TRBV5-1	-	TRBJ1-4	-
CASSSQPRQGSEAFF	TGTGCCAGCAGCTCACAACCCCGACAGGGCTCTGAAGCTTTCTTT	TRBV7-2	TRBD1	TRBJ1-1	once
CASSITGDQPQHF	TGTGCCAGTAGTATCACGGGGGATCAGCCCCAGCATTTT	TRBV19	-	TRBJ1-5	once
CASRPGQGDYGYTF	TGTGCCAGCAGGCCGGGACAGGGCGACTATGGCTACACCTTC	TRBV6-5	TRBD1	TRBJ1-2	-
CASSVTTGVANTEAFF	TGTGCCAGCAGCGTCACGACAGGGGTCGCGAACACTGAAGCTTTCTTT	TRBV9	TRBD1	TRBJ1-1	-
CASSHMPGTNEQFF	TGTGCCAGCAGCCATATGCCAGGAACCAATGAGCAGTTCTTC	TRBV3-1/TRBV3-2	-	TRBJ2-1	few
CASSPQIYEQYF	TGTGCCAGCAGTCCCCAGATATACGAGCAGTACTTC	TRBV6-2/TRBV6-3	-	TRBJ2-7	-
CASTAYYTSGNGTQYF	TGTGCCAGCACAGCTTACTATACTAGCGGGAACGGGACGCAGTATTTT	TRBV5-4	TRBD2	TRBJ2-3	-
CASSSDRGSYEQYF	TGTGCCAGTAGTAGCGACAGGGGCTCCTACGAGCAGTACTTC	TRBV19	TRBD1	TRBJ2-7	-
CASSKSGTGGREKLFF	TGTGCCAGTAGTAAGTCCGGGACAGGGGGAAGAGAAAAACTGTTTTTT	TRBV19	TRBD1	TRBJ1-4	-
CATSDFGRTARGQETQYF	TGTGCCACCAGTGATTTTGGACGGACGGCCAGAGGGCAAGAGACCCAGTACTTC	TRBV24-1	-	TRBJ2-5	few
CASSLAAVGYYGYTF	TGTGCCAGCAGCTTAGCCGCGGTGGGTTACTATGGCTACACCTTC	TRBV7-9	-	TRBJ1-2	-